These 23 T cell receptor beta chains were all obtained from the same sample, sequenced in a study of T cell changes during pregnancy in multiple sclerosis. Sequenced by immunoSEQ multiplex PCR; TCRdb stores in-frame clones only, minus some. Altogether under 45,000 clones are present, roughly 84% being singletons, with the ten largest covering around 4.1%. Sequencing used CD8+ T cells from peripheral blood mononuclear cells, obtained in the first trimester of pregnancy. These TCRs come from a female donor with multiple sclerosis, enrolled in a pregnancy study.

This rearrangement joins TRBV5-8 to TRBJ1-6, with D possibly matching TRBD1 (5 bases). The CDR3 loop spans 15 amino acids. Per the germline V gene, CDR1 is SGHTS and CDR2 is YDEGEE. V lost 0 bases and J lost 9, with 13 bases in between. DNA of the CDR3: TGTGCCAGCAGCTTGGGACAGCACTCTGGTTCACCCCTCCACTTT. It yields the protein CASSLGQHSGSPLHF.

As DNA, the CDR3 is TGTGCCAGCAGCTCTAGGGCGGGGGGGACCTACGAGCAGTACTTC. This codes for CASSSRAGGTYEQYF. This chain connects TRBV5-6 to TRBJ2-7; 9 nucleotides line up with TRBD2. J lost 2 bases, V lost 3 bases, and 6 bases had no gene match. Per germline, CDR1 SGHDT and CDR2 YYEEEE. The CDR3 is made up of 15 amino acids.

The V gene is TRBV29-1, the J gene TRBJ2-5, with D possibly TRBD1 on 6 matching bases. The V gene's germline CDR1 is SQVTM and CDR2 ANQGSEA. Trimming took off 4 bases at V and 5 bases at J, with 8 bases between the two ends. This CDR3 is 11 amino acids long. CDR3: CSVGGPETQYF. In DNA, the CDR3 is TGCAGCGTTGGGGGGCCCGAGACCCAGTACTTC.

The V call is TRBV27, the J call TRBJ2-7; 7 nucleotides line up with TRBD1. Germline V gives CDR1 MNHEY, CDR2 SMNVEV (reference sequence). With V trimmed by 3 bases and J by 3 bases, 8 bases remained unmatched. CDR3 length equals 15 residues. CDR3 residues: CASSFQTGSLYEQYF. The DNA of the CDR3 is TGTGCCAGCAGTTTTCAGACAGGGAGCCTCTACGAGCAGTACTTC.

The rearrangement links TRBV27 to TRBJ2-1; TRBD2 might be the D (5 bases). The CDR3 is 12 amino acids. V gave up 7 bases and J gave up 11 bases, with 15 bases separating them. CDR1 is MNHEY, CDR2 SMNVEV, per germline (reference sequence). CDR3: CASTSPRGKQFF. CDR3 in DNA: TGTGCCAGCACCTCCCCTCGAGGGAAGCAGTTCTTC.

This chain joins TRBV27 and TRBJ2-7; D might be TRBD1 (5 bases). Germline V lookup: CDR1 MNHEY, CDR2 SMNVEV (reference sequence). V lost 6 bases and J 1 base, leaving 7 bases between the germline ends. The CDR3 is made up of 12 amino acids. The DNA of the CDR3 is TGTGCCAGCAGGGGGCTGTCCTACGAGCAGTACTTC. It encodes CASRGLSYEQYF.

The J gene is TRBJ1-2, the V gene TRBV11-3; D possibly corresponds to TRBD1 (6 bases). The V gene lost 1 base and the J gene lost 5 bases, with 17 bases spanning the gap. In germline, CDR1 is SGHNT, CDR2 YENEEA. The CDR3 extends over 16 amino acids. In DNA, the CDR3 is TGTGCCAGCAGCTTAGTAGGGACAAGAGTAGGGTATGGCTACACCTTC. As protein: CASSLVGTRVGYGYTF.

This clone was counted once. Other nucleotide sequences from this sample produce the same CDR3. J is TRBJ1-2 and V is TRBV15, with TRBD1 as a possible D gene (6 bases). The germline gives CDR1 LNHNV, CDR2 YYDKDF (reference sequence). The CDR3 has 13 residues. V lost 0 bases and J 6 bases, leaving 8 bases between the germline ends. CDR3 amino acids: CATSREEGDGYTF. In DNA, the CDR3 is TGTGCCACCAGCAGAGAAGAGGGGGATGGCTACACCTTC.

The chain joins TRBV9 to TRBJ2-2; D perhaps matches TRBD2 (6 bases). Trimming pared 3 bases from V and 3 bases from J, leaving 18 bases between. CDR3 length: 17 residues. Germline V gene lookup returns CDR1 SGDLS and CDR2 YYNGEE. The CDR3 DNA reads TGTGCCAGCAGCGCCCTTTCGGTCACGGGGGACACCGGGGAGCTGTTTTTT. This gives the protein CASSALSVTGDTGELFF. Full variable domain (remainder filled in from reference TRBV9 and TRBJ2-2): DSGVTQTPKHLITATGQRVTLRCSPRSGDLSVYWYQQSLDQGLQFLIQYYNGEERAKGNILERFSAQQFPDLHSELNLSSLELGDSALYFCASSALSVTGDTGELFFGEGSRLTVL.

This chain joins TRBV11-2 and TRBJ1-2, with D unresolved. Germline loops: CDR1 SGHAT, CDR2 FQNNGV. CDR3 size: 14 residues. Trimming shortened V by 4 bases and J by 1 base, and 10 bases separated the two germline ends. The CDR3 here is CASSSRGLNYGYTF. The CDR3 DNA is TGTGCCAGCAGCTCCCGGGGTCTTAACTATGGCTACACCTTC.

J is TRBJ1-2 and V is TRBV19; D is possibly TRBD1 (6 bases). Trimming cost V 5 bases and J 7 bases, with 17 bases left between them. The CDR3 is 14 residues long. From germline, CDR1 is LNHDA and CDR2 SQIVND (reference sequence). The CDR3 protein is CASSALTGDSGYTF. The CDR3 bases are TGTGCCAGTAGTGCCTTGACAGGAGATAGTGGCTACACCTTC.

This clone appeared a single time. V usage is TRBV18 and J usage is TRBJ1-4; 8 bases agree with TRBD1. This CDR3 region has 17 residues. Germline V CDR1 and CDR2: KGHSH, LQKENI. Trimming cost V 3 bases and J 3 bases; bases outside gene matches: 9. The CDR3 reads CASSPTPPGQANEKLFF. DNA for the CDR3: TGTGCCAGCTCACCCACACCTCCGGGACAGGCTAATGAAAAACTGTTTTTT.

This chain connects TRBV7-2 to TRBJ1-3; no reliable D call. Trimming stripped 7 bases from V and 0 bases from J, with 13 bases between. Germline CDR1 SGHTA, CDR2 FQGNSA. This CDR3 has 15 amino acids. The CDR3: CASTGSKSSGNTIYF. CDR3 DNA: TGTGCCAGCACGGGGTCCAAGAGCTCTGGAAACACCATATATTTT.

CDR3 in DNA: TGCGCCAGCAGCCAACCCAGCGGGGGGGCGGAAGAGCAGTTCTTC. Amino acids: CASSQPSGGAEEQFF. The chain links TRBV4-3 to TRBJ2-1, with TRBD2 matching over 10 bases. The CDR3 sequence is 15 residues long. Germline V gene lookup returns CDR1 LGHNA and CDR2 YSLEER. J was trimmed by 10 bases and V by 2 bases; bases with no gene match: 8.

The V gene is TRBV18, the J gene TRBJ1-6, with a tentative D call TRBD1 (6 bases). The CDR3 contains 17 residues. V was clipped by 2 bases and J by 0 bases, with 11 bases between them. The germline V gene encodes CDR1 KGHSH and CDR2 LQKENI. The chain's CDR3 is CASSPSLDSSYNSPLHF. The CDR3 DNA is TGTGCCAGCTCACCATCCCTGGACAGCTCCTATAATTCACCCCTCCACTTT.

This clone was detected a few times. The chain uses TRBV5-8 and TRBJ2-3, with D uncertain. Germline V gene data show CDR1 as SGHTS and CDR2 as YDEGEE. Trimming left V 4 bases short and J 2 bases short, with 11 bases between. The CDR3 is made up of 14 amino acids. Written as DNA, the CDR3 is TGTGCCAGCAGCCCTCGGTCCATCACAGATACGCAGTATTTT. Translated, it gives CASSPRSITDTQYF.

This sequence joins TRBV11-2 and TRBJ1-1, with 7 bases lining up with TRBD1. J was trimmed by 6 bases and V by 0 bases; bases with no gene match: 10. CDR1 is SGHAT, CDR2 FQNNGV, per germline. The CDR3 contains 16 residues. Here the CDR3 reads CASSLDPTGQFSEAFF. The CDR3 DNA reads TGTGCCAGCAGCTTAGATCCGACAGGGCAGTTCTCTGAAGCTTTCTTT.

The V and J genes are TRBV21-1 and TRBJ1-2; no check of the table's D call, TRBD1, against the DNA was made. TRBV21-1 is shown as a pseudogene. The CDR3 covers 15 residues. CDR3 loop: CASSKCGTDKYGYTF. DNA for the CDR3: TGTGCCAGCAGCAAATGCGGGACAGACAAGTATGGCTACACCTTC.

V usage is TRBV5-3 and J usage is TRBJ2-2; 9 bases map to TRBD1. TRBV5-3 is given ORF status, its function remaining uncertain. Germline trimming cut 0 bases from V and 6 bases from J; bases unmatched to any gene: 3. This CDR3 region has 15 residues. The CDR3 reads CARSLAQGASGELFF. DNA for the CDR3: TGTGCCAGAAGCTTGGCACAGGGGGCTTCCGGGGAGCTGTTTTTT.

This chain joins TRBV9 and TRBJ1-6; D possibly corresponds to TRBD1 (5 bases). CDR1 SGDLS and CDR2 YYNGEE come from the germline V gene. This CDR3 has 15 residues. V was trimmed by 0 bases and J by 10 bases, leaving 14 bases between them. The DNA for the CDR3 is TGTGCCAGCAGCGTAGAGCGGGGCGCCGGGTCACCCCTCCACTTT. Amino acid sequence: CASSVERGAGSPLHF.

The chain couples TRBV27 to TRBJ1-1; perhaps TRBD1 as D (5 bases). V lost 2 bases and J 0 bases, leaving 13 bases between the germline ends. The CDR3 totals 16 residues. Germline V gene data show CDR1 as MNHEY and CDR2 as SMNVEV (reference sequence). The CDR3 loop is CASSLAQVNLNTEAFF. CDR3 coding DNA: TGTGCCAGCAGTTTAGCACAGGTGAACCTGAACACTGAAGCTTTCTTT.

This clone was seen a handful of times. The genes are TRBV12-5 and TRBJ2-2; tentatively, D is TRBD1 (5 bases). The CDR3 is 12 amino acids. Germline CDR1 reads LGHNT; CDR2 reads FRNRAP. Written as DNA, the CDR3 is TGTGCCTGGGGCAGGAACACCGGGGAGCTGTTTTTT. It specifies CAWGRNTGELFF. Full variable domain (remainder filled in from reference TRBV12-5 and TRBJ2-2): DARVTQTPRHKVTEMGQEVTMRCQPILGHNTVFWYRQTMMQGLELLAYFRNRAPLDDSGMPKDRFSAEMPDATLATLKIQPSEPRDSAVYFCAWGRNTGELFFGEGSRLTVL.

The chain has TRBV30 and TRBJ2-4, with D maybe TRBD1 (6 bases). This CDR3 has 12 amino acids. From germline, CDR1 is GTSNPN and CDR2 SVGIG (reference sequence). The V end lost 4 bases, the J end lost 7 bases, and 11 bases lay between the germline ends. CDR3 loop: CAWTGEWNIQYF. The CDR3, as DNA: TGTGCCTGGACAGGGGAGTGGAACATTCAGTACTTC.